The clone carrying this T cell receptor (beta chain) was picked up many times. Using its own MiXCR run on the 5' RACE reads, TCRdb lists one record per CDR3 protein. The sample includes roughly 87,000 distinct CDR3 sequences, 17% of them seen just once. The sample comes from a study of T cells of healthy individuals. V dropped 8 bases and J dropped 9; count of bases not matched to a gene: 15. This CDR3 has 15 residues. Germline V gene data show CDR1 as MDHEN and CDR2 as SYDVKM. The genes are TRBV28 and TRBJ2-1, with 8 bases lining up with TRBD2. The TCR originated in a human donor in good health. The CDR3 nucleotides are TGTGCCAGCCCGCCGGGACTAGGGGGTGTAGGTGAGCAGTTCTTC. Its protein product is CASPPGLGGVGEQFF.